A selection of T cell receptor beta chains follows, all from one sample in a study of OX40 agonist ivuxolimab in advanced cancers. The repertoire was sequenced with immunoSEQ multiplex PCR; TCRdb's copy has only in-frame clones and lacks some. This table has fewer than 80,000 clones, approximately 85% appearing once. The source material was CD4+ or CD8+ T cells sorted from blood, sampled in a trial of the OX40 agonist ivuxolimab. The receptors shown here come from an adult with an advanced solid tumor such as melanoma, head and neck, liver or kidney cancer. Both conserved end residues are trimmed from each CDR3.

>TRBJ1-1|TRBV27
ASRPPGRGNTEAF
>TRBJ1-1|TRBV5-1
ASSQGTGNTEAF
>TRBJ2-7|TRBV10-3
ASKGVPSTEQY
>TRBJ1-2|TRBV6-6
ASTPRGAQGYGYT
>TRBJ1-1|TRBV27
ASKFSGDLNTEAF
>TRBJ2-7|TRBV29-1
SATFRQGGVQY
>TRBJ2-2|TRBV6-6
ASSYPIGRSGGELF
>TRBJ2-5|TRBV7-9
ASSLGIAGEETQY
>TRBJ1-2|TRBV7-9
ASSLTGAGEGYT
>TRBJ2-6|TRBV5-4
ASSLGFGANVLT
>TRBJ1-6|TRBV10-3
ASREGNSPLH
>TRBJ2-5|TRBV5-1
ASSIGRAGETQY
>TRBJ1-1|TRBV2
ASTISPTGTGTEAF
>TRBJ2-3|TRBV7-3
ASSSTDTQY
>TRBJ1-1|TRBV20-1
SARSEPEAF
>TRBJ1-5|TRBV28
ASSPFPSNNQPQH
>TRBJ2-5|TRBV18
ASSPPRRGDQY
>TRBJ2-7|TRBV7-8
ASSFRQTYEQY
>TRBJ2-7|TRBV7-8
ASSFRVLTDEQY
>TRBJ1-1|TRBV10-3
AITPIPGNTEAF
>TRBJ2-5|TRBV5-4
ASSFGGGETQY
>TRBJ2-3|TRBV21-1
ASSKTGTSGVPHRTDTQY
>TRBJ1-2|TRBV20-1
SARDQGGYT
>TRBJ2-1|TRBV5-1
ASSLSGVNNEQF
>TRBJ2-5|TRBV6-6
ASGTSGRAEETQY
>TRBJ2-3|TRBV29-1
SVLIAGVSTDTQY
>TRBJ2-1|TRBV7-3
ASSQYMATSSYNEQF
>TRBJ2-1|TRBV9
ASSVRTSGRGSNEQF
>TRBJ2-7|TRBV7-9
ASSLAGGGNEQY
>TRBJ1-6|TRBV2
ASSEGDSPLH
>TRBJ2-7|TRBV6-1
ASDGDRAGEQY
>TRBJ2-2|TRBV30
AWSGKGGFGTGELF
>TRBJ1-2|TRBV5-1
ASSLGPSQGYGYT
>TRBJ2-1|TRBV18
ASSGLAGGEQF
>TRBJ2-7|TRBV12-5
ASGLSLIGEQY
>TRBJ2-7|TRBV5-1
ASSLDWGLQYEQY
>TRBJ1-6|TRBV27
ASRADREKSPLH
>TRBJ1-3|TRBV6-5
ASRRGDSGNTIY
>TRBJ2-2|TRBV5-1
ASNGRGDTGELF
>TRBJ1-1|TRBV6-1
ASSEARNRANTEAF
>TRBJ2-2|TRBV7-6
ASSSRGLAGGRDTGELF
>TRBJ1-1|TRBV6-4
ASAPSSANTEAF
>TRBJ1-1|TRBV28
ASSFSDREERAF
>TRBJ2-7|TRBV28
ASSFGVPGQGDEQY
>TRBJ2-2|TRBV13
ASSSLSGELF
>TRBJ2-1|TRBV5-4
ASSLGQGAGDEQF
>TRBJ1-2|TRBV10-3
AISEPMSGNYGYT
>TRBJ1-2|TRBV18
ASSPRLRDGSFYGYT
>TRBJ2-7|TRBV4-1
ASSQEGLAGESSYEQY
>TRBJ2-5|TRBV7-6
ASSLPLGTQY
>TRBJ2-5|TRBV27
ASSLRAGGETQY
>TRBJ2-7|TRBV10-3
AISDFRREEQY
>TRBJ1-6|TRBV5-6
ASSLTGRNSPLH
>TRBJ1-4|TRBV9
ASSLRAGGGVNEKLF
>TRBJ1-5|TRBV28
ASSLGTGRYSNQPQH
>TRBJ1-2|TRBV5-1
ASSLSYSGSSGYT
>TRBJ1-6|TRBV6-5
ASRLQGPDSPLH
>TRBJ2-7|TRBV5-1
ASKVQAGADEQY
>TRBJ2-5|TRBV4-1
ASSPTGSGYQETQY
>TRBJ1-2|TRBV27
ASSPWDRGLVYGYT